The entry that follows covers one T cell receptor beta chain sequence. Different DNA sequences within this sample yield the same CDR3. V lost 5 bases and J lost 3, with 10 bases in between. The CDR3 consists of 14 residues. CDR1 is SGHVS and CDR2 is FQNEAQ in the germline V gene. The sample is drawn from a study of blood T cell repertoires in COVID-19. Overall study: The United States, Italy and Spain were the sources of the acute and convalescent COVID-19 samples. PBMCs, B-cell-depleted T cells, or T cells provided the cDNA or gDNA that made up the material.

Per the study methods: Nucleated cell number was recorded as an estimate derived from reference gene primer amplification. The assay was immunoSEQ multiplex PCR, and TCRdb's table has in-frame clones only and misses some. The V and J calls and the clone size are those of that table, but D and trimming were determined from the DNA. The sample has about 170,000 clones, approximately 79% seen once. The chain links TRBV7-8 to TRBJ1-4; unclear D gene. The TCR was taken from a woman older than 75 with acute or convalescent COVID-19. The material sequenced was peripheral blood. CDR3 DNA: TGTGCCAGCAGCCCCCCGGGAGCTAATGAAAAACTGTTTTTT. Translating gives CASSPPGANEKLFF.